This entry concerns a single T cell receptor (beta chain). Its antigen remains unknown. TCRdb independently ran MiXCR on the multiplex PCR reads; one entry per CDR3 protein. The sample yields 90,000 to 120,000 distinct CDR3 sequences, approximately 21% seen once. Breast cancer patients provided tissue from their axillary draining lymph nodes. The source of the sample is a study of breast tumors, draining lymph nodes, adjacent tissues. Study-level results: Tumor repertoires ranked between lymph nodes and nontumor tissue in diversity, with V and J gene preferences. The lymph node origin of tumor T cells was framed as consistent with a hypothesis, not demonstrated. Tumor and nontumor repertoires were significantly more similar in luminal-like than in basal-like breast cancer. The data were judged consistent with most tumor T cells coming from lymph node and expanding in tumor.

Source material: axillary lymph node tissue. The source is a female donor with breast cancer. Some clones in this sample may be carry-over from other donors' samples.

The CDR3 loop reads CANTVSGNTIYF. The CDR3 DNA reads TGTGCCAACACCGTCTCTGGAAACACCATATATTTT. The chain combines TRBV12-3 or TRBV12-4 with TRBJ1-3, with D unresolved. The ends were cut back, 10 bases at V and 0 bases at J, with 7 bases in the middle. The CDR3 has 12 residues.